The 20 T cell receptor beta chains listed next were all sequenced from one sample in a study of T cell responses to AZD1222 COVID-19 vaccine (dated by TCRdb to about 2021). The sample's time point, from its label and the paper: baseline before first vaccination. The library was generated by the immunoSEQ multiplex PCR assay. This immuneACCESS table, as held by TCRdb, lists in-frame sequences with V and J called but not all clones. Of the missing ones, under half trace to an unresolved V gene in checked studies; the others have no known cause. The table for this sample lists fewer than 85,000 clones; about nine tenths of them were counted only once. The ten top clones hold less than 20% of the sample. The sequencing used peripheral blood, collected on day 0 of AZD1222 vaccination. Receptors were obtained from an adult in good health.

This chain joins TRBV6-5 and TRBJ2-1; 8 bases line up with TRBD2. Germline V gives CDR1 MNHEY, CDR2 SVGAGI. CDR3 length equals 16 residues. V shed 1 base, J shed 6 bases, and the junction held 8 bases outside the gene matches. The CDR3 bases are TGTGCCAGCAGTTACTACGGCGGGGGGACTGGCAATGAGCAGTTCTTC. It encodes CASSYYGGGTGNEQFF.

The sample holds one count of this clone. The gene calls are TRBV5-1 and TRBJ1-3, with 9 positions matching TRBD1. Germline V gene data show CDR1 as SGHRS and CDR2 as YFSETQ. This CDR3 has 16 residues. The J segment lost 4 bases and the V segment lost 4 bases, leaving 9 bases of the junction unmatched. The CDR3: CASSRNPQGAGNTIYF. The CDR3 DNA follows: TGCGCCAGCAGCCGAAACCCACAGGGGGCAGGAAACACCATATATTTT. Using reference TRBV5-1 and TRBJ1-3 for the parts outside the CDR3, the full variable domain is KAGVTQTPRYLIKTRGQQVTLSCSPISGHRSVSWYQQTPGQGLQFLFEYFSETQRNKGNFPGRFSGRQFSNSRSEMNVSTLELGDSALYLCASSRNPQGAGNTIYFGEGSWLTVV.

The V call is TRBV7-6, the J call TRBJ2-7; TRBD1 is a possible D gene (6 bases). V shed 1 base and J shed 4 bases, with 17 bases lying between them. The CDR3 sequence is 16 residues long. Per the germline V gene, CDR1 is SGHVS and CDR2 is FNYEAQ. Written as DNA, the CDR3 is TGTGCCAGCAGCTTAGGAGCCTGGGACGGACAGTACGAGCAGTACTTC. Amino acids: CASSLGAWDGQYEQYF.

The J gene is TRBJ2-1, the V gene TRBV9; 12 bases align to TRBD2. The CDR3 consists of 16 residues. V was pared by 4 bases and J by 12 bases, with 14 bases of the junction left unmatched. Germline values: CDR1 SGDLS, CDR2 YYNGEE. CDR3 DNA sequence: TGTGCCAGCAGCTCCCCCCGACTAGCGGGGGCCCATGGGCAGTTCTTC. Translated: CASSSPRLAGAHGQFF.

J is TRBJ2-7 and V is TRBV9; D not resolved. CDR3 size: 14 residues. CDR1 SGDLS and CDR2 YYNGEE come from the germline V gene. V gave up 5 bases and J gave up 4 bases, with 16 bases separating them. CDR3 sequence: CASSMGKVGYEQYF. CDR3 DNA: TGTGCCAGCAGTATGGGCAAAGTCGGGTACGAGCAGTACTTC.

This rearrangement joins TRBV14 to TRBJ2-7; D is uncertain. Trimming pared 1 base from V and 3 bases from J, leaving 10 bases between. Germline V gene sequence: CDR1 SGHDN, CDR2 FVKESK. There are 14 residues in the CDR3. The CDR3 DNA is TGTGCCAGCAGCCAAGGTTGGGCCTTCTACGAGCAGTACTTC. Amino acid sequence: CASSQGWAFYEQYF.

This CDR3 is CASSQDPGTGNEKLFF. The CDR3 region has the DNA TGTGCCAGCAGCCAAGACCCCGGGACAGGGAATGAAAAACTGTTTTTT. This rearrangement joins TRBV4-2 to TRBJ1-4; TRBD1 matches at 9 bases. The CDR3 totals 16 residues. V dropped 0 bases and J dropped 5; count of bases not matched to a gene: 4. CDR1 and CDR2 from the germline V gene are LGHNA and YNFKEQ.

The chain has TRBV12-3 or TRBV12-4 and TRBJ2-7, with D tentatively TRBD1 or TRBD2 (5 bases each). The ends were cut back, 2 bases at V and 5 bases at J, with 10 bases in the middle. This CDR3 region has 13 residues. The CDR3 region has the DNA TGTGCCAGCAGTTTACTGGGGGATAACGAGCAGTACTTC. Encoded protein: CASSLLGDNEQYF.

V and J are TRBV7-8 and TRBJ1-1; D is uncertain. Trimming cost V 5 bases and J 1 base, with 11 bases left between them. The CDR3 has 14 residues. Germline loops: CDR1 SGHVS, CDR2 FQNEAQ. Here the CDR3 reads CASSRLAGNTEAFF. The CDR3, as DNA: TGTGCCAGCAGCCGCTTGGCAGGGAACACTGAAGCTTTCTTT.

This chain joins TRBV5-1 and TRBJ2-2; TRBD1 is a possible D gene (6 bases). V lost 6 bases to trimming and J lost 7 bases, with 19 bases between them. Germline V gene data show CDR1 as SGHRS and CDR2 as YFSETQ. CDR3 length equals 15 residues. CDR3 in DNA: TGCGCCAGCACCTACCGGCAGGGGTTGAGCGGGGAGCTGTTTTTT. This sequence encodes CASTYRQGLSGELFF.

This chain joins TRBV7-2 and TRBJ2-5; TRBD2 matches at 8 bases. Germline V gene data show CDR1 as SGHTA and CDR2 as FQGNSA. This CDR3 contains 15 residues. Unmatched junction bases numbered 3, after V lost 3 bases and J lost 0 bases. The CDR3 sequence: CASSFGGGNQETQYF. CDR3 nucleotides: TGTGCCAGCAGCTTTGGCGGGGGGAACCAAGAGACCCAGTACTTC.

The chain uses TRBV24-1 and TRBJ2-3; D is perhaps TRBD2 (5 bases). CDR1 is KGHDR and CDR2 is SFDVKD in the germline V gene. The V gene lost 9 bases and the J gene lost 1 base, with 10 bases spanning the gap. The CDR3 consists of 13 residues. CDR3 nucleotides: TGTGCCACCGCGGGCAGCCGCACAGATACGCAGTATTTT. Translation: CATAGSRTDTQYF.

The chain is built from TRBV28 and TRBJ2-5; no reliable D call. Trimming removed 4 bases from V and 3 bases from J, with 24 bases in between. Germline V gene data show CDR1 as MDHEN and CDR2 as SYDVKM. The CDR3 loop spans 18 amino acids. CDR3 loop: CASSYPRRRSGGKETQYF. The CDR3, as DNA: TGTGCCAGCAGTTATCCGAGACGGCGGAGTGGCGGCAAAGAGACCCAGTACTTC.

The chain is built from TRBV24-1 and TRBJ2-7, with a weak D call TRBD1 (6 bases). Germline V CDR1 and CDR2: KGHDR, SFDVKD. The V gene lost 4 bases and the J gene lost 1 base, with 13 bases spanning the gap. The length of the CDR3 is 15 residues. This CDR3 is CATSDTGTLSYEQYF. The DNA for the CDR3 is TGTGCCACCAGTGACACCGGGACACTATCCTACGAGCAGTACTTC.

The gene calls are TRBV4-1 and TRBJ2-7; 9 nucleotides align to TRBD2. The CDR3 has 16 residues. Germline V lookup: CDR1 MGHRA, CDR2 YSYEKL. V lost 4 bases, J lost 0 bases, and 7 bases stayed unmatched. In DNA, the CDR3 is TGCGCCAGCAGCCGAGCGACTAGCGGCCACTCCTACGAGCAGTACTTC. This gives the protein CASSRATSGHSYEQYF.

CDR3 amino acids: CASSLTNEQFF. The CDR3 nucleotides read TGTGCCAGCAGCTTAACCAATGAGCAGTTCTTC. The chain couples TRBV7-6 to TRBJ2-1; no reliable D call. Looked up from germline, CDR1 is SGHVS and CDR2 is FNYEAQ. The CDR3 is 11 residues long. Between the trimmed V and J ends, which lost 2 bases and 6 bases, there was a span of 2 bases.

This clone was observed a single time. The gene calls are TRBV7-9 and TRBJ2-7; D might be TRBD1 or TRBD2, each matching 7 bases. The CDR3 is 14 residues long. Germline CDR1 SEHNR, CDR2 FQNEAQ (reference sequence). Trimming removed 5 bases from V and 2 bases from J, with 13 bases in between. CDR3 in amino acids: CASSPAGQPYEQYF. DNA of the CDR3: TGTGCCAGCAGCCCAGCGGGACAGCCCTACGAGCAGTACTTC.

J is TRBJ1-3 and V is TRBV10-3; D is undetermined. V lost 5 bases and J lost 2, with 4 bases in between. CDR3 length equals 12 residues. The germline gives CDR1 ENHRY, CDR2 SYGVKD. CDR3 in DNA: TGTGCCATCAGTAGAACTGGAAACACCATATATTTT. The encoded protein is CAISRTGNTIYF.

In nucleotides, the CDR3 is TGTGCCATCAGTGAGTCGGGACCGAGGAGCAATCAGCCCCAGCATTTT. It specifies CAISESGPRSNQPQHF. The chain couples TRBV10-3 to TRBJ1-5, with D tentatively TRBD1 (5 bases). Trimming left V 0 bases short and J 1 base short, with 10 bases between. Germline V gives CDR1 ENHRY, CDR2 SYGVKD. The CDR3 spans 16 residues.

The table lists this clone with a few counts. The chain has TRBV7-9 and TRBJ2-1, with no clear D. Germline V gene data show CDR1 as SEHNR and CDR2 as FQNEAQ (reference sequence). This CDR3 spans 13 amino acids. Trimming took off 1 base at V and 5 bases at J, with 6 bases between the two ends. CDR3: CASSLGQDNEQFF. The CDR3 DNA follows: TGTGCCAGCAGCTTAGGCCAGGACAATGAGCAGTTCTTC.